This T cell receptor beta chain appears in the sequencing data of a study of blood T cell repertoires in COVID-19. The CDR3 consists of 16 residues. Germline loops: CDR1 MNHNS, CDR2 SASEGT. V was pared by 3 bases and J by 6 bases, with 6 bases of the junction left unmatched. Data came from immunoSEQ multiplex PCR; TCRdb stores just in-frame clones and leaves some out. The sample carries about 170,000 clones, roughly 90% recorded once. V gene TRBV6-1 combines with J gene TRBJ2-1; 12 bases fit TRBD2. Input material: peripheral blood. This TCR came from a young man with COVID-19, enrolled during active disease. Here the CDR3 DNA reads TGTGCCAGCAGTGAGGCTAGCGGGAGGGCCCTCAATGAGCAGTTCTTC. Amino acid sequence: CASSEASGRALNEQFF.